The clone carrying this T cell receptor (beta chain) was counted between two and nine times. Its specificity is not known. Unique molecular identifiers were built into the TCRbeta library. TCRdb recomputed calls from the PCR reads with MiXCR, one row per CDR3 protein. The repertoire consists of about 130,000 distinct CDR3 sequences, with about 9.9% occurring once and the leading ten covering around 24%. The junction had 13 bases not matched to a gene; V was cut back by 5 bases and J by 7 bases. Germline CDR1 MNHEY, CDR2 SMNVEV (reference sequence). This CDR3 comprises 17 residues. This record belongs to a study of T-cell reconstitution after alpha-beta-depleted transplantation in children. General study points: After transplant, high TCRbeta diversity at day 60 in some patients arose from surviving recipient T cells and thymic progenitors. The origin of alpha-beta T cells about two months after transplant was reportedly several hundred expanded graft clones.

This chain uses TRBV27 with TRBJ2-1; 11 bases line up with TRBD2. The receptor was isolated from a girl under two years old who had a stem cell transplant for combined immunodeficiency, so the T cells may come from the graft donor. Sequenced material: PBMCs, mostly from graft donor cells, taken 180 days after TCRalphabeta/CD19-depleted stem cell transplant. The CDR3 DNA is TGTGCCAGCAGTCAAATGCCTCCTAGCGGGGGGAGGAATGAGCAGTTCTTC. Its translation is CASSQMPPSGGRNEQFF.